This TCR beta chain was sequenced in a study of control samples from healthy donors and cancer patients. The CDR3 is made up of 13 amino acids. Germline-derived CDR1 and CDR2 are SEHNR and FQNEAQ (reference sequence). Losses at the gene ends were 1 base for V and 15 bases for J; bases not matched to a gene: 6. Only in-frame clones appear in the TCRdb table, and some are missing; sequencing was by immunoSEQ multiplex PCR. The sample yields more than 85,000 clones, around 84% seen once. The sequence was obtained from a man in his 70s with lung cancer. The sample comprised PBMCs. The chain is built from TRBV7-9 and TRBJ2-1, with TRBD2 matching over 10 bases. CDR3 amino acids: CASSLVGLASLFF. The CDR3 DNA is TGTGCCAGCAGCTTAGTGGGACTAGCGTCACTGTTCTTC.